A single sample is the source of the 26 T cell receptor beta chains below, sequenced in a study of control samples from healthy donors and cancer patients. Clones were read by immunoSEQ multiplex PCR, and TCRdb kept only the in-frame ones, dropping some. This sample has roughly 25,000 clones, with around 90% found just once. Sequenced sample: PBMCs. These TCRs come from a man aged 50 to 59 with lung cancer.

This clone was counted between two and nine times. This sequence joins TRBV11-2 and TRBJ1-5; D is unresolved. This CDR3 has 13 amino acids. Germline V gives CDR1 SGHAT, CDR2 FQNNGV. V lost 2 bases to trimming and J lost 5 bases, with 7 bases between them. CDR3 residues: CASSLWEDQPQHF. For the CDR3, the DNA is TGTGCCAGCAGCTTATGGGAGGATCAGCCCCAGCATTTT.

CDR3 amino acids: CASSIGTGKYYEQYF. As DNA, the CDR3 is TGTGCCAGTAGTATAGGGACAGGGAAATACTACGAGCAGTACTTC. The chain uses TRBV19 and TRBJ2-7; 8 nucleotides line up with TRBD1. CDR1 and CDR2 (germline): LNHDA, SQIVND (reference sequence). Losses at the gene ends were 1 base for V and 3 bases for J; bases not matched to a gene: 5. The CDR3 consists of 15 residues.

V and J are TRBV19 and TRBJ2-2; D uncertain. The V end was cut by 4 bases, the J end by 0 bases, with 3 bases between. The CDR3 spans 13 residues. Germline V gives CDR1 LNHDA, CDR2 SQIVND (reference sequence). The CDR3 coding sequence is TGTGCCAGTAGTACCACGAACACCGGGGAGCTGTTTTTT. It translates to CASSTTNTGELFF.

The V gene is TRBV7-2, the J gene TRBJ2-3; no firm D call. Germline values: CDR1 SGHTA, CDR2 FQGNSA. The CDR3 consists of 13 residues. Trimming removed 1 base at V and 8 bases at J, with 10 bases between. In nucleotides, the CDR3 is TGTGCCAGCAGCTTAGAACAGTTCGGTACGCAGTATTTT. This encodes CASSLEQFGTQYF.

The V gene is TRBV5-6, the J gene TRBJ2-1; TRBD2 aligns across 8 bases. CDR3 length: 15 residues. From germline, CDR1 is SGHDT and CDR2 YYEEEE. The V and J ends lost 3 bases and 4 bases, in that order; junction bases with no gene match: 6. The CDR3 DNA sequence: TGTGCCAGCAGCTCCCCCCCTAGCGGGTACAATGAGCAGTTCTTC. This encodes CASSSPPSGYNEQFF.

This chain joins TRBV6-5 and TRBJ1-2; 9 nucleotides align to TRBD1. Germline V gene data show CDR1 as MNHEY and CDR2 as SVGAGI. CDR3 size: 12 residues. V lost 7 bases, J lost 10 bases, and 7 bases stayed unmatched. Written as DNA, the CDR3 is TGTGCCAGCACTCCGGGACAGGGAGTCTACACCTTC. Encoded protein: CASTPGQGVYTF.

V is TRBV2 and J is TRBJ2-3; 12 bases agree with TRBD2. This CDR3 is built from 16 residues. Unmatched junction bases numbered 8, after V lost 5 bases and J lost 5 bases. The germline V gene has CDR1 SNHLY and CDR2 FYNNEI. CDR3 nucleotide sequence: TGTGCCAGCAGTTACAGACTAGCGGGGGCGGTAGATACGCAGTATTTT. This encodes CASSYRLAGAVDTQYF.

This chain connects TRBV5-4 to TRBJ2-2; no firm D call. The CDR3 runs 16 residues. CDR1 and CDR2 (germline): SGHNT, YYREEE (reference sequence). The V gene lost 4 bases and the J gene lost 0 bases, with 13 bases spanning the gap. CDR3: CASSPTVGPNTGELFF. The CDR3 DNA is TGTGCCAGCAGCCCCACCGTGGGCCCGAACACCGGGGAGCTGTTTTTT.

The chain couples TRBV6-1 to TRBJ2-7; TRBD1 matches 8 bases. Germline assignment: CDR1 MNHNS and CDR2 SASEGT. CDR3 length: 16 residues. J lost 6 bases, V lost 4 bases, and 14 bases had no gene match. In DNA, the CDR3 is TGTGCCAGCAGTGGGAAGGACAGGGCGGTCGGAGGCGAGCAGTACTTC. Translation gives CASSGKDRAVGGEQYF.

The rearrangement uses TRBV6-2 or TRBV6-3 and TRBJ1-5, with 8 bases matching TRBD1. CDR3 length equals 14 residues. With V trimmed by 7 bases and J by 4 bases, 6 bases remained unmatched. CDR1 MNHEY and CDR2 SVGEGT come from the germline V gene. In DNA, the CDR3 is TGTGCCAGCACCCCGGGACAGGTAAATCAGCCCCAGCATTTT. Its protein product is CASTPGQVNQPQHF.

There are a few counts of this clone. The chain is built from TRBV11-3 and TRBJ2-3, with D tentatively TRBD1 (5 bases). V lost 1 base, J lost 7 bases, and 24 bases lay in between. Germline loops: CDR1 SGHNT, CDR2 YENEEA. The CDR3 sequence is 18 residues long. CDR3 protein: CASSLGVPGHRGGNTQYF. CDR3 nucleotides: TGTGCCAGCAGCTTAGGTGTCCCAGGGCACCGCGGTGGGAATACGCAGTATTTT.

This sequence joins TRBV19 and TRBJ2-5; no firm D call. With 1 base removed from V and 7 bases from J, the gap between germline ends came to 10 bases. The CDR3 is made up of 13 amino acids. CDR1 and CDR2 from the germline V gene are LNHDA and SQIVND (reference sequence). In nucleotides, the CDR3 is TGTGCCAGTAGTATAGGCGACCGCCGGACCCAGTACTTC. Translation gives CASSIGDRRTQYF.

The count of this clone is one. The chain is built from TRBV29-1 and TRBJ2-2; 11 bases are a match to TRBD2. Germline CDR1 reads SQVTM; CDR2 reads ANQGSEA. The CDR3 covers 16 residues. The V segment lost 4 bases and the J segment 4 bases; nucleotides outside the gene matches: 8. The CDR3 loop reads CSVGTSGGPSTGELFF. The CDR3, as DNA: TGCAGCGTTGGCACTAGCGGGGGCCCCTCCACCGGGGAGCTGTTTTTT.

This clone has just one count. The rearrangement uses TRBV29-1 and TRBJ2-5, with unresolved D. Trimming left V 4 bases short and J 0 bases short, with 6 bases between. This CDR3 is built from 12 residues. Looked up from germline, CDR1 is SQVTM and CDR2 is ANQGSEA. The CDR3 here is CSVARNQETQYF. CDR3 coding DNA: TGCAGCGTTGCCCGGAACCAAGAGACCCAGTACTTC.

The genes are TRBV7-2 and TRBJ1-1; a possible D gene is TRBD1 (5 bases). The CDR3 contains 14 residues. Trimming pared 4 bases from V and 1 base from J, leaving 10 bases between. Germline V gene data show CDR1 as SGHTA and CDR2 as FQGNSA. The CDR3 spells CASSSQGPNTEAFF. The CDR3 bases are TGTGCCAGCAGCTCCCAGGGTCCGAACACTGAAGCTTTCTTT. Filled out from reference TRBV7-2 and TRBJ1-1, the complete variable domain reads GAGVSQSPSNKVTEKGKDVELRCDPISGHTALYWYRQSLGQGLEFLIYFQGNSAPDKSGLPSDRFSAERTGGSVSTLTIQRTQQEDSAVYLCASSSQGPNTEAFFGQGTRLTVV.

The chain employs TRBV5-8 and TRBJ1-5, with a possible D match to TRBD1 (6 bases). The CDR3 has 14 amino acids. Trimming shortened V by 7 bases and J by 0 bases, and 11 bases separated the two germline ends. Germline V gives CDR1 SGHTS, CDR2 YDEGEE. The CDR3 protein is CASVDRISNQPQHF. The CDR3 DNA sequence: TGTGCCAGCGTAGACAGGATTAGCAATCAGCCCCAGCATTTT.

The gene calls are TRBV5-1 and TRBJ2-7, with 7 bases matching TRBD1. The CDR3 is 13 residues long. From germline, CDR1 is SGHRS and CDR2 YFSETQ. Trimming removed 8 bases from V and 3 bases from J; junction bases left unmatched: 8. CDR3 nucleotide sequence: TGCGCCAGTTCGACAGGGACGGGCTACGAGCAGTACTTC. The encoded protein is CASSTGTGYEQYF.

The chain recombines TRBV6-6 with TRBJ1-4; D is unresolved. The V end lost 4 bases, the J end lost 7 bases, and 10 bases lay between the germline ends. The CDR3 is 13 amino acids. Germline V CDR1 and CDR2: MNHNY, SVGAGI (reference sequence). CDR3 DNA: TGTGCCAGCAGTTCCCCACAGAGTGAAAAACTGTTTTTT. Translation: CASSSPQSEKLFF.

The J gene is TRBJ2-2, the V gene TRBV11-3; D is uncertain. CDR3 length: 16 residues. V was clipped by 1 base and J by 2 bases, with 11 bases between them. The germline CDR1 and CDR2 sequences are SGHNT and YENEEA. CDR3 sequence reads: CASSLVTAPNTGELFF. The CDR3 DNA reads TGTGCCAGCAGCTTAGTTACAGCACCAAACACCGGGGAGCTGTTTTTT.

This clone was found once. A read error may account for a junction end that differs from germline. The rearrangement links TRBV19 to TRBJ1-5; D not certain. CDR1 LNHDA and CDR2 SQIVND come from the germline V gene (reference sequence). CDR3 size: 16 residues. The CDR3 region has the DNA TGTGCCAATAGTACAAATCCCCGGGGATCCAATCAGCCCCAGCATTTT. It yields the protein CANSTNPRGSNQPQHF. The full variable domain, rest sourced from reference TRBV19 and TRBJ1-5, is DGGITQSPKYLFRKEGQNVTLSCEQNLNHDAMYWYRQDPGQGLRLIYYSQIVNDFQKGDIAEGYSVSREKKESFPLTVTSAQKNPTAFYLCANSTNPRGSNQPQHFGDGTRLSIL.

The genes are TRBV6-2 or TRBV6-3 and TRBJ1-5; the D is unclear. CDR3 length: 15 residues. The germline gives CDR1 MNHEY, CDR2 SVGEGT. Trimming left V 2 bases short and J 6 bases short, with 14 bases between. The CDR3: CASSYVSASGQPQHF. In nucleotides, the CDR3 is TGTGCCAGCAGTTACGTATCGGCTTCTGGTCAGCCCCAGCATTTT.

The chain carries TRBV30 and TRBJ2-5, with D uncertain. V lost 4 bases, J lost 3 bases, and 9 bases lay in between. The V gene's germline CDR1 is GTSNPN and CDR2 SVGIG (reference sequence). The CDR3 length is 12 residues. CDR3 protein: CAWTRNEETQYF. CDR3 sequence (DNA): TGTGCCTGGACTAGGAACGAAGAGACCCAGTACTTC.

The rearrangement uses TRBV27 and TRBJ2-5, with D possibly matching TRBD1 (5 bases). Per the germline V gene, CDR1 is MNHEY and CDR2 is SMNVEV (reference sequence). This CDR3 spans 13 amino acids. The V end was cut by 1 base, the J end by 4 bases, with 7 bases between. The CDR3 sequence: CASSLWGGETQYF. The CDR3 DNA reads TGTGCCAGCAGTTTATGGGGCGGAGAGACCCAGTACTTC.

V gene TRBV7-3 combines with J gene TRBJ2-1; D might be TRBD1 or TRBD2, each matching 7 bases. The CDR3 contains 17 residues. V was trimmed by 5 bases and J by 4 bases, leaving 21 bases between them. The germline V gene encodes CDR1 SGHTA and CDR2 FQGTGA. DNA for the CDR3: TGTGCCAGCAGCCCAGGGGGTGCTAGCGGAAATTACAATGAGCAGTTCTTC. Protein sequence: CASSPGGASGNYNEQFF.

The CDR3: CASSYETSGGPAQETQYF. Here the CDR3 DNA reads TGTGCCAGCAGTTACGAGACTAGCGGGGGCCCGGCCCAAGAGACCCAGTACTTC. The J gene is TRBJ2-5, the V gene TRBV6-2 or TRBV6-3, with TRBD2 identical over 12 bases. The J segment lost 1 base and the V segment lost 2 bases, leaving 8 bases of the junction unmatched. CDR1 is MNHEY and CDR2 is SVGEGT in the germline V gene. The CDR3 covers 18 residues.

The chain combines TRBV29-1 with TRBJ1-1, with D perhaps TRBD1 (6 bases). Per germline, CDR1 SQVTM and CDR2 ANQGSEA. The CDR3 runs 13 residues. The V end lost 3 bases, the J end lost 0 bases, and 8 bases lay between the germline ends. Written as DNA, the CDR3 is TGCAGCGTTGATACAGGGATGAACACTGAAGCTTTCTTT. It translates to CSVDTGMNTEAFF.